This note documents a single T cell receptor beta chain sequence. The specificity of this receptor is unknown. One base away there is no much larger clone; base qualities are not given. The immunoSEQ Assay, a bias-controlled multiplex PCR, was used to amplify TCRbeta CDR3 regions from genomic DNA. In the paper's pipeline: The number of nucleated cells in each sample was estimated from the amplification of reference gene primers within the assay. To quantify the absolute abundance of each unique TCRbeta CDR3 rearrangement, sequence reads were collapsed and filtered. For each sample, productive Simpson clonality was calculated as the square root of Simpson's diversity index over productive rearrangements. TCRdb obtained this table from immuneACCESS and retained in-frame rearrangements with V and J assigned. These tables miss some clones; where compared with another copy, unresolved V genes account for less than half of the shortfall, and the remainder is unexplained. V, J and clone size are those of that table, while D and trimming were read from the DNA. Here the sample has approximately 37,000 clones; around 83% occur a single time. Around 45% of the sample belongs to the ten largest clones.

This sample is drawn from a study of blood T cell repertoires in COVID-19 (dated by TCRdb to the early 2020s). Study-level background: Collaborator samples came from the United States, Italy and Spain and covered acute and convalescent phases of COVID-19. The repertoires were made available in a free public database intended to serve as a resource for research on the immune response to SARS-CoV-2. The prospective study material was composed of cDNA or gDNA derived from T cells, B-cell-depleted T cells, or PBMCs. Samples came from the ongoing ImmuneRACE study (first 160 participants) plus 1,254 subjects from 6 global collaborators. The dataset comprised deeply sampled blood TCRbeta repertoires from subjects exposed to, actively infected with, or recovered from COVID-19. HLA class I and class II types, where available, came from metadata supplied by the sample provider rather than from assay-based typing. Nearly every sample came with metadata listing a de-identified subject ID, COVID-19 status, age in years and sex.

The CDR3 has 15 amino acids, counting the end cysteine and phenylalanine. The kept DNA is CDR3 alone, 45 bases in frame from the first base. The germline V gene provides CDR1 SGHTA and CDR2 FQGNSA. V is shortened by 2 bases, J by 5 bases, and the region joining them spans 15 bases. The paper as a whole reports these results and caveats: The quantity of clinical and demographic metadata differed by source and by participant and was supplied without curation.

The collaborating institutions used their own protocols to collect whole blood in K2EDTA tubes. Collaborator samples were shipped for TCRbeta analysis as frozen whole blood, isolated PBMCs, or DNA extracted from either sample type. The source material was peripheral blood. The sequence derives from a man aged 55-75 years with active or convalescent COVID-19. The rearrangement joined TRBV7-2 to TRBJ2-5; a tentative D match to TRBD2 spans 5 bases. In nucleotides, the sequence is TGTGCCAGCAGCTTACTATCCGGGGTGGGGGAGACCCAGTACTTC. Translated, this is CASSLLSGVGETQYF.